A selection of T cell receptor beta chains follows, all from one sample in a study of blood T cell repertoires in COVID-19. Profiled with immunoSEQ multiplex PCR; TCRdb holds only in-frame clones, not every one. The sample carries fewer than 110,000 clones, 80% recorded once. The specimen was peripheral blood. These receptors all stem from a man in his 70s with acute or convalescent COVID-19. CDR3s include the opening cysteine and the closing phenylalanine or tryptophan. A D gene is named only where the DNA matches it firmly. Clone size is shown for a subset of rows, as once, few, many or a class of expanded clone.

TRBJ1-3 TRBV6-1 NA NA TGTGCCAGCAGTTTACAGGGCTCTGGAAACACCATATATTTT CASSLQGSGNTIYF
TRBJ1-2 TRBV6-1 NA NA TGTGCCAGCAGTGAATCGGACTACTATGGCTACACCTTC CASSESDYYGYTF
TRBJ1-4 TRBV19 NA NA TGTGCCAGTAGTGCGGGGGGACCGCCTAATGAAAAACTGTTTTTT CASSAGGPPNEKLFF
TRBJ2-3 TRBV7-2 TRBD2 NA TGTGCCAGCAGCTTCGGGACTAGCGGGGGCACAGATACGCAGTATTTT CASSFGTSGGTDTQYF
TRBJ2-1 TRBV5-1 NA NA TGCGCCAGCACACTAACTCCAGGGGTTACCGGGGAGCAGTTCTTC CASTLTPGVTGEQFF
TRBJ2-4 TRBV3-1/TRBV3-2 TRBD2 NA TGTGCCAGCAGCCAAGATAGCGGGGGGGGTAGGAAAAACATTCAGTACTTC CASSQDSGGGRKNIQYF
TRBJ2-7 TRBV9 TRBD1 few TGTGCCAGCAGCTTGTATGGACAGGCTACTGACGAGCAGTACTTC CASSLYGQATDEQYF
TRBJ1-6 TRBV5-1 TRBD1 NA TGCGCCAGCAGCAGGGGGGACAGTGATTTCCCCCTCCACTTT CASSRGDSDFPLHF
TRBJ2-1 TRBV6-2/TRBV6-3 TRBD2 NA TGTGCCAGCAGTTTTGGACTAGCGGGGGGGTTTGAGCAGTTCTTC CASSFGLAGGFEQFF
TRBJ2-1 TRBV7-6 NA NA TGTGCCAGCAGCTTAGAAGGGGGAACCTACAATGAGCAGTTCTTC CASSLEGGTYNEQFF
TRBJ1-3 TRBV7-8 NA NA TGTGCCAGCAGCAGTCGCGGAGGGGGGGGAGACACCATATATTTT CASSSRGGGGDTIYF
TRBJ2-7 TRBV6-5 NA NA TGTGCCAGCAGCCAAGGGGACTACGAGCAGTACTTC CASSQGDYEQYF
TRBJ1-3 TRBV27 NA once TGTGCCAGCAGCAATCGAGGTAGGGGTAAGGGTTCTGGAAACACCATATATTTT CASSNRGRGKGSGNTIYF
TRBJ1-1 TRBV6-5 TRBD1 NA TGTGCCAGCAGGACCGGGACAGTGAACACTGAAGCTTTCTTT CASRTGTVNTEAFF
TRBJ2-7 TRBV23-1 NA NA TGCGCCAGCAGTCAATCGAGAAATAGCTCCTACGAGCAGTACTTC CASSQSRNSSYEQYF
TRBJ1-1 TRBV6-2/TRBV6-3 NA NA TGTGCCAGCAGTTACAATCTGGGAGGCACTGGGACTGAAGCTTTCTTT CASSYNLGGTGTEAFF
TRBJ1-2 TRBV19 TRBD1 NA TGTGCCAGTAGTGACCCGGGACAGGGGGCTAACGGCTACACCTTC CASSDPGQGANGYTF
TRBJ1-2 TRBV19 TRBD1 NA TGTGCCAGTAGCGGGAGGGGGCGCGGCTACACCTTC CASSGRGRGYTF
TRBJ2-2 TRBV25-1 NA NA TGTGCCAGCAGTGAGAACAGGGACACCGGGGAGCTGTTTTTT CASSENRDTGELFF
TRBJ1-5 TRBV7-8 NA NA TGTGCCAGCAGCCAGACCCGGACAGAGAGCAATCAGCCCCAGCATTTT CASSQTRTESNQPQHF
TRBJ2-7 TRBV6-1 TRBD1 NA TGTGCCAGCAGTGAACGGGGGTGGACAGGGGACTACGAGCAGTACTTC CASSERGWTGDYEQYF
TRBJ1-6 TRBV5-8 NA once TGTGCCAGCAGCTTTCTGGGCTCACCCCTCCACTTT CASSFLGSPLHF
TRBJ2-7 TRBV27 TRBD2 NA TGTGCCAGCAGCCCCACGGGAGGCGCGGTCGGCGAGCAGTACTTC CASSPTGGAVGEQYF
TRBJ2-5 TRBV3-1/TRBV3-2 TRBD1 NA TGTGCCAGCAGACCACTTACAGGGGCTCAAGAGACCCAGTACTTC CASRPLTGAQETQYF
TRBJ2-1 TRBV5-4 NA NA TGTGCCAGCAGCTTGGAACTCAGAGCGGGCTCCTACAATGAGCAGTTCTTC CASSLELRAGSYNEQFF
TRBJ2-3 TRBV3-1/TRBV3-2 NA NA TGTGCCAGCAGCCAAGCCCGAGGGTCAGATACGCAGTATTTT CASSQARGSDTQYF
TRBJ2-1 TRBV6-4 NA NA TGTGCCAGCAGCCAAGACAGGATCTCCTACAATGAGCAGTTCTTC CASSQDRISYNEQFF
TRBJ2-7 TRBV19 NA NA TGTGCCAGTAGTATATCGGGACTCTTCTCCTACGAGCAGTACTTC CASSISGLFSYEQYF
TRBJ2-7 TRBV7-9 TRBD1 few TGTGCCAGCGGGACAGGGGTAATCTACGAGCAGTACTTC CASGTGVIYEQYF
TRBJ1-3 TRBV3-1/TRBV3-2 NA NA TGTGCCAGCAGCCAGACCAGGGCCTCTGGAAACACCATATATTTT CASSQTRASGNTIYF
TRBJ2-3 TRBV6-5 NA NA TGTGCCAGCAGTTACTTCGCACAGACCACAGATACGCAGTATTTT CASSYFAQTTDTQYF
TRBJ2-1 TRBV3-1/TRBV3-2 NA NA TGTGCCAGCAGCCGACGGCGGCTCCAATACAATGAGCAGTTCTTC CASSRRRLQYNEQFF
TRBJ2-5 TRBV5-4 TRBD1 few TGTGCCAGCAGCTCGCAGACAGGGCCCCAAGAGACCCAGTACTTC CASSSQTGPQETQYF
TRBJ2-1 TRBV6-5 NA NA TGTGCCAGCAGTTCCCAGACAGGCTTTGGGAGAAGAGAGTTCTTC CASSSQTGFGRREFF
TRBJ2-7 TRBV7-8 NA few TGTGCCAGCAGCCCAGACAGAATTTCATACGAGCAGTACTTC CASSPDRISYEQYF
TRBJ1-5 TRBV3-1/TRBV3-2 NA NA TGTGCCAGCAGCCCGGACAATAGCAATCAGCCCCAGCATTTT CASSPDNSNQPQHF
TRBJ1-5 TRBV12-5 NA NA TGTGCTAGTGGTTTGGCCGTAGACAGGAACAGCCAGCCCCAGCATTTT CASGLAVDRNSQPQHF
TRBJ2-1 TRBV6-1 NA NA TGTGCCAGCAGTGAACAGGGTTACAATGAGCAGTTCTTC CASSEQGYNEQFF
TRBJ1-2 TRBV19 NA NA TGTGCCAGTAGTATGAGAGGGGGCTATGGCTACACCTTC CASSMRGGYGYTF
TRBJ1-2 TRBV19 NA NA TGTGCCAGTAGTAGCTTCTCGGCTAACTATGGCTACACCTTC CASSSFSANYGYTF
TRBJ2-5 TRBV9 TRBD2 NA TGTGCCAGCAGCCCGCGCGGGGGGGCAGGTTTAGAGACCCAGTACTTC CASSPRGGAGLETQYF